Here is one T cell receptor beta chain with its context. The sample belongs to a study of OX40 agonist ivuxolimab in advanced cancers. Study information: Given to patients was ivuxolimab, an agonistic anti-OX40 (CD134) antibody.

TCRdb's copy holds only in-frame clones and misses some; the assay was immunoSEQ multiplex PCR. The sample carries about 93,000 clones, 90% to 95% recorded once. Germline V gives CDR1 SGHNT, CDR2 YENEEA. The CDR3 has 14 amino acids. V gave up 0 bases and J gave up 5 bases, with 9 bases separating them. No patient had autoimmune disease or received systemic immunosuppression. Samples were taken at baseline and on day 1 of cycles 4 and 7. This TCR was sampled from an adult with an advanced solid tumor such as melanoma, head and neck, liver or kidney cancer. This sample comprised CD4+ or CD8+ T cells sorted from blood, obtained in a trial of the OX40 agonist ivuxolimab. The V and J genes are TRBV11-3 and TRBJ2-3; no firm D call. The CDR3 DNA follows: TGTGCCAGCAGCTTAGATGGGGTAGGAGATACGCAGTATTTT. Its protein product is CASSLDGVGDTQYF.